The 13 T cell receptor beta chains below were found in one sample sequenced in a study of low-dose radiotherapy and immunotherapy resistance in tumors (dated by TCRdb to the early 2020s). The sequencing machine was an Illumina MiniSeq. First-strand cDNA was synthesized using Superscript III and a set of TRAV- and TRBV-specific primers, so that both TCRalpha and TCRbeta chains were covered. TCRs were amplified with Phusion for approximately 20 PCR cycles using a constant-region primer together with the adapter attached to the V primers. In-frame beta chains were kept once TCRdb had trimmed the public reads at Q25 with fastp and called clones with MiXCR. Rows merge per CDR3 protein into single entries with the most common DNA and genes. Across this sample there are some 40,000 distinct CDR3 sequences, with around 20% seen only once. The ten largest clones capture under 9.5% of the sample. In light of the paper, this sample's time point label describes: after trial treatment. The sample's treatment or condition, from its label and the paper: LDRT plus nivolumab, ipilimumab, low-dose cyclophosphamide and aspirin (RACIN trial).

This sample comprised PBMCs, obtained after low-dose radiotherapy plus immunotherapy. These receptor sequences come from a female donor with ovarian cancer.

This clonotype was counted ten times or more. V and J are TRBV5-1 and TRBJ1-4, with D uncertain. Trimming removed 2 bases at V and 0 bases at J, with 5 bases between. CDR1 SGHRS and CDR2 YFSETQ come from the germline V gene. The CDR3 covers 14 residues. CDR3 in amino acids: CASSLRATNEKLFF. The CDR3 bases are TGCGCCAGCAGCTTAAGGGCAACTAATGAAAAACTGTTTTTT.

The sample holds many counts of this clonotype. The V and J genes are TRBV6-6 and TRBJ2-2; maybe TRBD2 (6 bases). Trimming took off 3 bases at V and 0 bases at J, with 11 bases between the two ends. The CDR3 runs to 16 residues. Germline CDR1 and CDR2: MNHNY and SVGAGI (reference sequence). CDR3 DNA sequence: TGTGCCAGCAGTTATCCCGGGAGTTCGAACACCGGGGAGCTGTTTTTT. Its translation: CASSYPGSSNTGELFF.

This clonotype was seen repeatedly, ten times or more. This chain joins TRBV2 and TRBJ1-5; 7 bases line up with TRBD1. The CDR3 sequence is 15 residues long. V lost 6 bases to trimming and J lost 0 bases; unmatched junction nucleotides: 5. The V gene's germline CDR1 is SNHLY and CDR2 FYNNEI. CDR3 region: CASRDRVSSNQPQHF. The CDR3 bases are TGTGCCAGCAGAGACAGGGTATCTAGCAATCAGCCCCAGCATTTT.

The V and J genes are TRBV6-5 and TRBJ2-1; the match to TRBD2 covers 11 bases. Looked up from germline, CDR1 is MNHEY and CDR2 is SVGAGI. This CDR3 contains 14 residues. The J segment lost 5 bases and the V segment lost 8 bases, leaving 5 bases of the junction unmatched. The CDR3 sequence: CASHGTSGDNEQFF. The CDR3 coding sequence is TGTGCCAGCCATGGGACTAGCGGCGACAATGAGCAGTTCTTC.

The chain joins TRBV20-1 to TRBJ2-5, with TRBD2 as a possible D gene (6 bases). V dropped 6 bases and J dropped 2 bases, with 16 bases sitting between them. The germline V gene encodes CDR1 DFQATT and CDR2 SNEGSKA (reference sequence). The CDR3 runs 14 residues. In DNA, the CDR3 is TGCAGTGCATTGACTAGGACGGGACAAGAGACCCAGTACTTC. Protein: CSALTRTGQETQYF.

This clonotype was detected many times. This chain connects TRBV5-1 to TRBJ2-4; perhaps D is TRBD1 or TRBD2 (7 bases each). V lost 4 bases and J lost 1, with 12 bases in between. From germline, CDR1 is SGHRS and CDR2 YFSETQ. This CDR3 contains 15 residues. The CDR3 DNA is TGCGCCAGCAGCCAGGGGGGGAAGGCCAAAAACATTCAGTACTTC. Protein sequence: CASSQGGKAKNIQYF. Looking up the rest from reference TRBV5-1 and TRBJ2-4 gives the full variable domain: KAGVTQTPRYLIKTRGQQVTLSCSPISGHRSVSWYQQTPGQGLQFLFEYFSETQRNKGNFPGRFSGRQFSNSRSEMNVSTLELGDSALYLCASSQGGKAKNIQYFGAGTRLSVL.

This clonotype was picked up a small number of times. The J gene is TRBJ2-3, the V gene TRBV20-1; TRBD1 matches at 8 bases. The CDR3 is 14 amino acids. Losses at the gene ends were 3 bases for V and 1 base for J; bases not matched to a gene: 3. CDR1 DFQATT and CDR2 SNEGSKA come from the germline V gene (reference sequence). CDR3 in DNA: TGCAGTGCTAGCCCAGGGGGCCGCACAGATACGCAGTATTTT. Translating it yields CSASPGGRTDTQYF.

This clonotype turned up a few times. The CDR3 DNA reads TGTGCCAGCAGCCAGTGGAGGGGGGGCGGATATTCCTACGAGCAGTACTTC. Its translation is CASSQWRGGGYSYEQYF. The rearrangement links TRBV7-8 to TRBJ2-7; D is possibly TRBD2 (7 bases). V was trimmed by 5 bases and J by 1 base, leaving 21 bases between them. The germline V gene has CDR1 SGHVS and CDR2 FQNEAQ. The CDR3 has 17 residues.

This chain connects TRBV18 to TRBJ2-1; D gene uncertain. Trimming stripped 6 bases from V and 0 bases from J, with 12 bases between. The length of the CDR3 is 15 residues. Germline CDR1 is KGHSH and CDR2 is LQKENI. The CDR3 DNA reads as TGTGCCAGCTCGGACCGAAGGAGCTCCTACAATGAGCAGTTCTTC. Protein sequence: CASSDRRSSYNEQFF.

The V call is TRBV19, the J call TRBJ1-1; D possibly corresponds to TRBD1 (6 bases). The CDR3 is 15 amino acids. The ends were cut back, 5 bases at V and 2 bases at J, with 15 bases in the middle. The germline V gene encodes CDR1 LNHDA and CDR2 SQIVND (reference sequence). This CDR3 is CASSWGPDVNTEAFF. DNA for the CDR3: TGTGCCAGTAGTTGGGGGCCGGATGTTAACACTGAAGCTTTCTTT.

V is TRBV29-1 and J is TRBJ2-4; no reliable D call. This CDR3 comprises 14 residues. Germline values: CDR1 SQVTM, CDR2 ANQGSEA. Between the trimmed V and J ends, which lost 4 bases and 1 base, there was a span of 11 bases. The CDR3 DNA sequence: TGCAGCGTTGTTTCGCTGATGGCCAAAAACATTCAGTACTTC. It codes for CSVVSLMAKNIQYF.

This clonotype has ten or more counts. The V and J genes are TRBV6-6 and TRBJ2-6, with 10 positions matching TRBD1. The germline gives CDR1 MNHNY, CDR2 SVGAGI (reference sequence). The V gene end was trimmed by 5 bases and the J gene end by 2 bases; junction bases not matched to a gene: 6. This CDR3 is 17 amino acids long. CDR3 amino acids: CASSRDRGFAGANVLTF. For the CDR3, the DNA is TGTGCCAGCAGTCGGGACAGGGGATTCGCTGGGGCCAACGTCCTGACTTTC.

With regard to this clonotype: One base separates it from a far larger clone, so it is likely a read error. The gene calls are TRBV29-1 and TRBJ2-1, with 10 bases matching TRBD2. V trimming: 6 bases; J trimming: 10 bases; junction bases outside the gene matches: 9. This CDR3 has 13 amino acids. CDR1 SQVTM and CDR2 ANQGSEA come from the germline V gene. The DNA of the CDR3 is TGCAGCGTAGGGGCTAGCGGGAGATCCGAGCAGTTCTTC. Amino acid sequence: CSVGASGRSEQFF.